This T cell receptor (beta chain) was observed in a study of PD-1 blockade in classical Hodgkin lymphoma. Study results and limitations: Underlying causes for the observed repertoire differences were not defined, possibly disease activity or prior therapy.

The CDR3 length is 15 residues. CDR1 is SGDLS, CDR2 YYNGEE, per germline. The germline V and J ends were trimmed by 2 bases and 1 base, with 13 bases remaining between them. All patients experienced relapse after autologous stem cell transplantation, and brentuximab vedotin exposure was variable. TCRdb keeps only in-frame clones here, not all; method: immunoSEQ multiplex PCR. Seen here are about 58,000 clones, 85% to 95% observed once, and the top ten hold 8% to 13%. To note about this clone: The antigen is unknown.

Sequencing used peripheral blood mononuclear cells (PBMCs), obtained before the second cycle of nivolumab. The TCR originated in a human donor with classical Hodgkin lymphoma. The rearrangement uses TRBV9 and TRBJ2-7; tentative D call: TRBD2 (5 bases). The CDR3 protein is CASSVGGPGSYEQYF. The CDR3 coding sequence is TGTGCCAGCAGCGTCGGCGGTCCGGGGTCCTACGAGCAGTACTTC.